The clone carrying this TCR beta chain was detected only once. The entry originates in a study of blood T cells in healthy people across ages. Russia was home to the donors, healthy Caucasian individuals aged about 6 to 100. Each sample used at least 6.5 million PBMCs. The second PCR ran about 6 to 12 cycles with a sample-barcoded 5' primer and J-beta primers. All cDNA molecules were each tagged by a template-switch adaptor with 12 random nucleotides. Samples each returned at least 3 million CDR3-containing paired-end reads. TCRdb re-derived calls from the 5' RACE reads in MiXCR, one entry per CDR3 protein. Here the sample spans 790,000 or so distinct CDR3 sequences, roughly 50% being singletons. This CDR3 is 16 amino acids long. CDR1 and CDR2 (germline): MNHNY, SVGAGI (reference sequence). J was trimmed by 4 bases and V by 4 bases; bases with no gene match: 8.

J is TRBJ1-1 and V is TRBV6-6; 11 bases line up with TRBD1. Sequenced input: blood. This sequence was found in a man aged 40-49 years in good health. CDR3 loop: CASSFPGQGVVTEAFF. In DNA form, the CDR3 reads TGTGCCAGCAGTTTCCCGGGACAGGGGGTTGTCACTGAAGCTTTCTTT.